Sequencing of this T cell receptor (beta chain) was carried out in a study of shared clonotypes between healthy human individuals. Overall study results and limits: For naive CD4 cells, roughly 5.5% of clonotypes were shared across a few donors.

Germline V lookup: CDR1 ENHRY, CDR2 SYGVKD. Trimming cost V 4 bases and J 0 bases; bases outside gene matches: 8. The CDR3 has 17 residues. CD45RO-negative, CCR7-positively selected cells formed the naive CD8 fraction, excluding terminally differentiated effector memory CD45RA+ cells. To note about this clone: Its antigen is unknown.

An even split of each subset's genomic DNA across several immunoSEQ plates was performed. The assay was immunoSEQ multiplex PCR, and TCRdb's table has in-frame clones only and misses some. The sample yields more than 550,000 clones, roughly nine tenths seen once. This TCR derives from a man in his thirties or forties in good health. The source material was naive CD8+ T cells sorted from blood. The rearrangement uses TRBV10-3 and TRBJ1-1; 10 bases are a match to TRBD1. DNA for the CDR3: TGTGCCATCAGTGTTGGACAGGGGGTAGGGCTGAACACTGAAGCTTTCTTT. It translates to CAISVGQGVGLNTEAFF.